The 23 T cell receptor beta chains reported below all come from one sample, sequenced in a study of CD8 T cells in ankylosing spondylitis. These TCRs' antigens remain unknown. MiXCR, run by TCRdb on the 5' RACE reads, gives a single entry per CDR3 protein. The sample records about 450,000 distinct CDR3 sequences, 20% to 30% being singletons. Study outcomes and limitations: Ankylosing spondylitis blood appeared to be characterized by a TCR beta motif of several highly homologous variants.

Sequencing input: blood, either unsorted or a sorted T cell fraction (not recorded which). These receptors were taken from a male donor with ankylosing spondylitis.

V is TRBV6-2 or TRBV6-3 and J is TRBJ2-3; D is ambiguous. This CDR3 comprises 13 residues. Trimming took off 7 bases at V and 4 bases at J, with 12 bases between the two ends. CDR1 MNHEY and CDR2 SVGEGT come from the germline V gene. The DNA of the CDR3 is TGTGCCAGCACCCCCTCCCCATCAGATACGCAGTATTTT. Translated, it gives CASTPSPSDTQYF.

This clonotype has a handful of counts. The genes are TRBV3-1 and TRBJ1-3; a possible D gene is TRBD1 (5 bases). The germline V gene has CDR1 LGHDT and CDR2 YNNKEL (reference sequence). The CDR3 loop spans 13 amino acids. V shed 4 bases and J shed 4 bases, with 8 bases lying between them. CDR3 sequence: CASSRGYGNTIYF. The CDR3 region has the DNA TGTGCCAGCAGCCGGGGGTACGGAAACACCATATATTTT. Based on the CDR3 plus reference TRBV3-1 and TRBJ1-3, the full variable domain is DTAVSQTPKYLVTQMGNDKSIKCEQNLGHDTMYWYKQDSKKFLKIMFSYNNKELIINETVPNRFSPKSPDKAHLNLHINSLELGDSAVYFCASSRGYGNTIYFGEGSWLTVV.

The gene calls are TRBV20-1 and TRBJ1-2; tentative D call: TRBD1 (5 bases). CDR1 is DFQATT and CDR2 is SNEGSKA in the germline V gene (reference sequence). The germline V and J ends were trimmed by 1 base and 2 bases, with 20 bases remaining between them. The CDR3 sequence is 17 residues long. This chain's CDR3 is CSARVIPPGRVNYGYTF. CDR3 nucleotide sequence: TGCAGTGCTAGAGTAATCCCCCCTGGCAGGGTAAACTATGGCTACACCTTC.

This clonotype was seen repeatedly, ten times or more. The rearrangement joins TRBV5-1 to TRBJ2-4; TRBD1 is a possible D gene (5 bases). Germline loops: CDR1 SGHRS, CDR2 YFSETQ. The CDR3 has 15 residues. V lost 2 bases to trimming and J lost 7 bases, with 16 bases between them. This chain's CDR3 is CASSLFLGQSNIQYF. CDR3 coding DNA: TGCGCCAGCAGCTTATTCTTGGGGCAGTCGAACATTCAGTACTTC.

About this clonotype: No conserved phenylalanine or tryptophan is present at the end of the CDR3, so a read error is the likely explanation. V and J are TRBV20-1 and TRBJ2-1; D remains ambiguous. Trimming removed 0 bases from V and 10 bases from J, with 7 bases in between. CDR3 length: 11 amino acids. Germline values: CDR1 DFQATT, CDR2 SNEGSKA (reference sequence). The CDR3 spells CSARDQTEQFS. The CDR3 DNA follows: TGCAGTGCTAGAGATCAAACAGAGCAGTTCTCC.

The CDR3 DNA reads as TGTGCCAGCAGTTTTACGGGGCCTCGAACGCAGTATTTT. Its translation: CASSFTGPRTQYF. This chain connects TRBV27 to TRBJ2-3, with D perhaps being TRBD1 or TRBD2 (5 bases each). The CDR3 sequence is 13 residues long. Germline loops: CDR1 MNHEY, CDR2 SMNVEV (reference sequence). V was pared by 3 bases and J by 9 bases, with 13 bases between.

The genes are TRBV6-5 and TRBJ2-3; 9 bases are a match to TRBD2. The CDR3 is 16 amino acids. Germline CDR1 MNHEY, CDR2 SVGAGI. J was trimmed by 3 bases and V by 4 bases; bases with no gene match: 8. CDR3 in DNA: TGTGCCAGCAGTTGGGCTAGCGGGGCCCTGACAGATACGCAGTATTTT. Its protein product is CASSWASGALTDTQYF.

This clonotype was detected only a few times. The rearrangement joins TRBV25-1 to TRBJ2-5; D is possibly TRBD1 or TRBD2 (6 bases each). The CDR3 is made up of 15 amino acids. CDR1 is MGHDK, CDR2 SYGVNS, per germline. Trimming took off 1 base at V and 3 bases at J, with 12 bases between the two ends. The CDR3 region has the DNA TGTGCCAGCAGTGAATCAAGGGGGGCGAAAGAGACCCAGTACTTC. This translates into CASSESRGAKETQYF.

The chain employs TRBV30 and TRBJ2-3; a possible D gene is TRBD1 (5 bases). The CDR3 sequence is 12 residues long. V lost 5 bases to trimming and J lost 3 bases, with 9 bases between them. Germline-derived CDR1 and CDR2 are GTSNPN and SVGIG (reference sequence). The CDR3 DNA follows: TGTGCCTGGGACAGAACTACAGATACGCAGTATTTT. Protein product: CAWDRTTDTQYF. Using reference TRBV30 and TRBJ2-3 for the parts outside the CDR3, the full variable domain is SQTIHQWPATLVQPVGSPLSLECTVEGTSNPNLYWYRQAAGRGLQLLFYSVGIGQISSEVPQNLSASRPQDRQFILSSKKLLLSDSGFYLCAWDRTTDTQYFGPGTRLTVL.

Concerning this clonotype: An end of the junction differs from the germline gene, which may be a read error. V usage is TRBV20-1 and J usage is TRBJ1-1; no definite D call. The CDR3 covers 10 residues. The germline V gene has CDR1 DFQATT and CDR2 SNEGSKA (reference sequence). The CDR3 DNA sequence: TGCAGTGCTAGAGGAACGGGGATGGCTTTT. Its translation: CSARGTGMAF.

The CDR3 sequence is CAWSVVRGEKRYTF. For the CDR3, the DNA is TGTGCCTGGAGTGTTGTTAGGGGTGAGAAGCGCTACACCTTC. The rearrangement links TRBV30 to TRBJ1-2; the D gene is possibly TRBD1 (5 bases). The CDR3 contains 14 residues. In germline, CDR1 is GTSNPN, CDR2 SVGIG (reference sequence). Trimming stripped 0 bases from V and 9 bases from J, with 17 bases between.

This clonotype was seen many times. The chain combines TRBV5-1 with TRBJ2-1; a weak D match, TRBD2 (5 bases). CDR3 size: 19 residues. V lost 3 bases and J 7 bases, leaving 29 bases between the germline ends. Germline-derived CDR1 and CDR2 are SGHRS and YFSETQ. This chain's CDR3 is CASSSSPGVLAWGENEQFF. The CDR3 bases are TGCGCCAGCAGCTCGTCCCCGGGTGTGTTAGCTTGGGGAGAGAATGAGCAGTTCTTC.

Regarding this clonotype: This could be a read error, since a much larger clone is one nucleotide away. The chain recombines TRBV10-3 with TRBJ1-2, with unresolved D. From germline, CDR1 is ENHRY and CDR2 SYGVKD. Trimming pared 4 bases from V and 6 bases from J, leaving 12 bases between. The CDR3 length is 13 residues. The CDR3 spells CAISGRQSDGYTF. The DNA of the CDR3 is TGTGCCATCAGTGGGAGGCAGAGCGATGGCTACACCTTC.

In this sample, this clonotype turned up many times. The chain is built from TRBV20-1 and TRBJ1-4; D might be TRBD1 (5 bases). The V end was cut by 0 bases, the J end by 8 bases, with 16 bases between. The CDR3 length is 15 residues. Per germline, CDR1 DFQATT and CDR2 SNEGSKA (reference sequence). CDR3 in DNA: TGCAGTGCTAGAGACCCGGGACCGACGGGCGAAAAACTGTTTTTT. Amino acid sequence: CSARDPGPTGEKLFF.

This clonotype has a handful of counts. The chain has TRBV27 and TRBJ2-1, with 8 bases aligning to TRBD1. Germline values: CDR1 MNHEY, CDR2 SMNVEV (reference sequence). The length of the CDR3 is 13 residues. Trimming took 4 bases from V and 10 from J; bases not matched to a gene: 6. CDR3 amino acids: CASSWTGFGEQFF. CDR3 sequence (DNA): TGTGCCAGCAGTTGGACAGGGTTCGGCGAGCAGTTCTTC.

The chain is built from TRBV6-1 and TRBJ1-1; the D gene is possibly TRBD1 (5 bases). The length of the CDR3 is 14 residues. Trimming stripped 7 bases from V and 6 bases from J, with 18 bases between. The germline CDR1 and CDR2 sequences are MNHNS and SASEGT. The CDR3 protein is CASITDAGRAEAFF. CDR3 bases: TGTGCCAGCATCACAGACGCAGGGCGGGCTGAAGCTTTCTTT.

V gene TRBV29-1 combines with J gene TRBJ1-3, with D perhaps TRBD1 (5 bases). Germline CDR1 and CDR2: SQVTM and ANQGSEA. V was cut by 7 bases and J by 4 bases, with 20 bases left in between. CDR3 length: 15 residues. CDR3 nucleotides: TGCAGCGCTGTAACAGGCGATTTAACCGGAAACACCATATATTTT. This sequence encodes CSAVTGDLTGNTIYF.

The CDR3 reads CASSYAARITDTQYF. The DNA for the CDR3 is TGTGCCAGCAGTTACGCCGCCCGAATCACAGATACGCAGTATTTT. V usage is TRBV6-2 or TRBV6-3 and J usage is TRBJ2-3; D gene unclear. Germline loops: CDR1 MNHEY, CDR2 SVGEGT. V lost 2 bases and J lost 2, with 11 bases in between. The CDR3 is made up of 15 amino acids.

This clonotype has a handful of counts. The chain joins TRBV10-3 to TRBJ2-5; 7 bases are a match to TRBD1. The V gene end was trimmed by 8 bases and the J gene end by 3 bases; junction bases not matched to a gene: 6. The length of the CDR3 is 13 residues. Germline V gives CDR1 ENHRY, CDR2 SYGVKD. In nucleotides, the CDR3 is TGTGCCATCTGTGCCGGGACAGAAGAGACCCAGTACTTC. Its protein is CAICAGTEETQYF.

The genes are TRBV6-1 and TRBJ2-1; 9 nucleotides agree with TRBD1. The CDR3 loop spans 14 amino acids. The V and J ends lost 6 bases and 0 bases, in that order; junction bases with no gene match: 0. In germline, CDR1 is MNHNS, CDR2 SASEGT. CDR3 in DNA: TGTGCCAGCAGGGGACAGGGCTCCTACAATGAGCAGTTCTTC. Translation gives CASRGQGSYNEQFF.

In DNA form, the CDR3 reads TGCAGCGTTGATGGGGGTTCAAACACCGGGGAGCTGTTTTTT. Its protein is CSVDGGSNTGELFF. The chain employs TRBV29-1 and TRBJ2-2; tentatively, D is TRBD1 or TRBD2 (5 bases each). Per germline, CDR1 SQVTM and CDR2 ANQGSEA. The CDR3 consists of 14 residues. V gave up 3 bases and J gave up 2 bases, with 10 bases separating them.

This clonotype was seen only a few times. The chain links TRBV3-1 to TRBJ1-2; no firm D call. Trimming stripped 0 bases from V and 8 bases from J, with 19 bases between. The CDR3 covers 16 residues. Germline V gene sequence: CDR1 LGHDT, CDR2 YNNKEL (reference sequence). CDR3 residues: CASSQDTRSSLGGYTF. The CDR3 region has the DNA TGTGCCAGCAGCCAAGATACGAGGTCGTCCCTCGGGGGCTACACCTTC. The full variable domain, rest sourced from reference TRBV3-1 and TRBJ1-2, is DTAVSQTPKYLVTQMGNDKSIKCEQNLGHDTMYWYKQDSKKFLKIMFSYNNKELIINETVPNRFSPKSPDKAHLNLHINSLELGDSAVYFCASSQDTRSSLGGYTFGSGTRLTVV.

The DNA of the CDR3 is TGTGCCAGTACTGAACAGGGATCCTCACCCCTCCACTTT. This codes for CASTEQGSSPLHF. The chain employs TRBV2 and TRBJ1-6; tentatively, D is TRBD1 (6 bases). CDR1 is SNHLY, CDR2 FYNNEI, per germline. The CDR3 covers 13 residues. The V end lost 9 bases, the J end lost 10 bases, and 16 bases lay between the germline ends. The entire variable domain, with the rest obtained from reference TRBV2 and TRBJ1-6, is as follows: EPEVTQTPSHQVTQMGQEVILRCVPISNHLYFYWYRQILGQKVEFLVSFYNNEISEKSEIFDDQFSVERPDGSNFTLKIRSTKLEDSAMYFCASTEQGSSPLHFGNGTRLTVT.